What follows are 4 T cell receptor beta chains derived from one specimen sequenced in a study of cytomegalovirus exposure and HLA in healthy donors. PCR used 60 Vbeta primers and 13 Jbeta primers. The data were produced by immunoSEQ multiplex PCR, yet TCRdb's version contains in-frame clones alone and is incomplete. The sample has about 180,000 clones, 60% to 85% seen once. Sequences were obtained from PBMCs. The source of these receptors is a male donor in good health and CMV-seronegative.

In DNA form, the CDR3 reads TGTGCCAGCAGTACGGGACTAGCACTCAATGAGCAGTTCTTC. As protein: CASSTGLALNEQFF. The chain recombines TRBV25-1 with TRBJ2-1; TRBD2 matches 9 bases. Germline-derived CDR1 and CDR2 are MGHDK and SYGVNS. This CDR3 has 14 residues. Losses at the gene ends were 5 bases for V and 6 bases for J; bases not matched to a gene: 5.

The chain joins TRBV30 to TRBJ1-1, with 7 bases aligning to TRBD1. CDR1 is GTSNPN, CDR2 SVGIG, per germline (reference sequence). After removal of 4 bases from V and 4 bases from J, the junction contained 9 bases not matched to a gene. The CDR3 is 14 amino acids. The CDR3 region has the DNA TGTGCCTGGACCCTCGTGACAGGGAGCACTGAAGCTTTCTTT. This codes for CAWTLVTGSTEAFF.

The rearrangement links TRBV6-5 to TRBJ1-4, with D perhaps matching TRBD1 (5 bases). Between the trimmed V and J ends, which lost 4 bases and 7 bases, there was a span of 16 bases. Per germline, CDR1 MNHEY and CDR2 SVGAGI. CDR3 length equals 15 residues. CDR3 bases: TGTGCCAGCAGTTGGGGGGGTGGGGGGGGTGAAAAACTGTTTTTT. Translated: CASSWGGGGGEKLFF.

This chain uses TRBV2 with TRBJ1-1, with 9 bases identical to TRBD1. CDR3 size: 15 residues. V lost 6 bases, J lost 6 bases, and 11 bases stayed unmatched. Germline values: CDR1 SNHLY, CDR2 FYNNEI. The CDR3 loop is CASRPPGQGISEAFF. CDR3 DNA: TGTGCCAGCAGACCTCCGGGACAGGGAATTTCTGAAGCTTTCTTT.